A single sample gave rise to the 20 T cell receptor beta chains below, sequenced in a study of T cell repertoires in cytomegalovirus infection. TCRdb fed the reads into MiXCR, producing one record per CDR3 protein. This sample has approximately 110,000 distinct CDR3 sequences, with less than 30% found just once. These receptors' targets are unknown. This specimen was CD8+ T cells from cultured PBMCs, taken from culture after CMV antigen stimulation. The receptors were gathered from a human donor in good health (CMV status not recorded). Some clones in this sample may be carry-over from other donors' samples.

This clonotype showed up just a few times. This CDR3 is CASSLRTGAISYEQYF. In DNA form, the CDR3 reads TGTGCCAGCAGCCTCCGGACAGGGGCGATTTCCTACGAGCAGTACTTC. The V call is TRBV28, the J call TRBJ2-7; TRBD1 agrees at 9 bases. The germline V gene has CDR1 MDHEN and CDR2 SYDVKM. Trimming took 6 bases from V and 1 from J; bases not matched to a gene: 10. This CDR3 has 16 residues.

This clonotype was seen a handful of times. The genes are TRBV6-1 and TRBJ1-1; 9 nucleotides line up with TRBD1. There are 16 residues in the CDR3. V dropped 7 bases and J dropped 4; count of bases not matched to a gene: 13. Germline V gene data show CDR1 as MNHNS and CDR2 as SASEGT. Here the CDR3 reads CASTRDRATDTTEAFF. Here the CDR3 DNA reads TGTGCCAGCACCAGGGACAGGGCTACTGATACCACTGAAGCTTTCTTT.

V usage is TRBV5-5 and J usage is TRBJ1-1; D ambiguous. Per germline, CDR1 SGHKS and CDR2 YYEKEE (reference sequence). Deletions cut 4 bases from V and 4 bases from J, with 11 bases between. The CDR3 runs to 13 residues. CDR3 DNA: TGTGCCAGCAGCATCGAGGGTGCCACTGAAGCTTTCTTT. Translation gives CASSIEGATEAFF.

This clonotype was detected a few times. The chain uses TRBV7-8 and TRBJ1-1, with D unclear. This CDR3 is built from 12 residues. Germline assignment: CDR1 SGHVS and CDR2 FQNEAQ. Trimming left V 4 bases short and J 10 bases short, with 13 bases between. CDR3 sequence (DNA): TGTGCCAGCAGCTCCTCAATGGGTAGAGCTTTCTTT. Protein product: CASSSSMGRAFF. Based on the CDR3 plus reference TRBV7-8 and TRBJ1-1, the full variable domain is GAGVSQSPRYKVAKRGQDVALRCDPISGHVSLFWYQQALGQGPEFLTYFQNEAQLDKSGLPSDRFFAERPEGSVSTLKIQRTQQEDSAVYLCASSSSMGRAFFGQGTRLTVV.

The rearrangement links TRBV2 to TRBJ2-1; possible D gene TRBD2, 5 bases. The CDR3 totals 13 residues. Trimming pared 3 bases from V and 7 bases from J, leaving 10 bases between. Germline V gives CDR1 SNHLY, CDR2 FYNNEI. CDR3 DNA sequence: TGTGCCAGCAGTGATTCGGGGTCGAATGAGCAGTTCTTC. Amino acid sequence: CASSDSGSNEQFF.

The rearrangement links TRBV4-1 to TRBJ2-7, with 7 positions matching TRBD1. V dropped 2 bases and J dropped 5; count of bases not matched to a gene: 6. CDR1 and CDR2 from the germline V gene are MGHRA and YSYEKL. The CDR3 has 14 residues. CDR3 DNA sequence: TGCGCCAGCAGCCAACTGACAGGGCCAAACGAGCAGTACTTC. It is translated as CASSQLTGPNEQYF.

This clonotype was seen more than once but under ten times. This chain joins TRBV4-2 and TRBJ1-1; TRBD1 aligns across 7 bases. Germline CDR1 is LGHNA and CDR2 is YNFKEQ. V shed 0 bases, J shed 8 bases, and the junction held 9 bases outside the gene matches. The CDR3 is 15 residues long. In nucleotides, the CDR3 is TGTGCCAGCAGCCAAGATAGAGCGGGACAGTGGGAAGCTTTCTTT. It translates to CASSQDRAGQWEAFF.

CDR3 nucleotides: TGTGCCAGCAGTGAGTGGACTAGCAGCAATGAGCAGTTCTTC. Translating gives CASSEWTSSNEQFF. The V call is TRBV12-3 or TRBV12-4, the J call TRBJ2-1, with TRBD2 identical over 8 bases. The trim removed 5 bases at V and 6 bases at J, leaving 6 bases unmatched. This CDR3 comprises 14 residues.

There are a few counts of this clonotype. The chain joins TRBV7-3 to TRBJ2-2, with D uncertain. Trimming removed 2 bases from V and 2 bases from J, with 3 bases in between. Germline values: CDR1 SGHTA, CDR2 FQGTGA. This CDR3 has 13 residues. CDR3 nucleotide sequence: TGTGCCAGCAGCTTATCCAACACCGGGGAGCTGTTTTTT. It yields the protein CASSLSNTGELFF.

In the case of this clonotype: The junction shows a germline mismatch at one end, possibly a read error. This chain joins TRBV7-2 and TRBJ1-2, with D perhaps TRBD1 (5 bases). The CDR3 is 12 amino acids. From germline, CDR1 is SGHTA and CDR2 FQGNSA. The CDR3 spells CASSGRGYGYSF. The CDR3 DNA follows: TGTGCCAGCAGCGGGCGGGGGTATGGCTACTCCTTC.

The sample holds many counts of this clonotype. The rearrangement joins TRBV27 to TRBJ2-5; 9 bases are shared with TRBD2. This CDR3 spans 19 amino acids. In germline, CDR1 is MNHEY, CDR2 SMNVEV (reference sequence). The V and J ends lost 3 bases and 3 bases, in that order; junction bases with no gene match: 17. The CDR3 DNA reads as TGTGCCAGCAGTTTCTATGGGCGGGAGGGCCCGAGGGCGAAAGAGACCCAGTACTTC. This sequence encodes CASSFYGREGPRAKETQYF.

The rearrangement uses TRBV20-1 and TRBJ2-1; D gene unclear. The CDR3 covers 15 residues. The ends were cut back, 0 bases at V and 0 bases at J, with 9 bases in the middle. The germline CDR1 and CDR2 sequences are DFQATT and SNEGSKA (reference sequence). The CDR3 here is CSARDQKSSYNEQFF. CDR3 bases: TGCAGTGCTAGAGACCAGAAGAGCTCCTACAATGAGCAGTTCTTC.

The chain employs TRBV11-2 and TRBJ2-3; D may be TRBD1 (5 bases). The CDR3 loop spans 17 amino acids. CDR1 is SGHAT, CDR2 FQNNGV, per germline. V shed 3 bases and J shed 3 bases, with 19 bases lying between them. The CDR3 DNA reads TGTGCCAGCAGCTTCTACCAGGGTATGAGGCTTACAGATACGCAGTATTTT. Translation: CASSFYQGMRLTDTQYF.

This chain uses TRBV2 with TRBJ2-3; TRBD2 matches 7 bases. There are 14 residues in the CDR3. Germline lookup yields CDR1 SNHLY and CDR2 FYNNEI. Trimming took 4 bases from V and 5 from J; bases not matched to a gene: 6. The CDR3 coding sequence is TGTGCCAGCAGTGCCCTCGGGGGGATAGATACGCAGTATTTT. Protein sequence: CASSALGGIDTQYF.

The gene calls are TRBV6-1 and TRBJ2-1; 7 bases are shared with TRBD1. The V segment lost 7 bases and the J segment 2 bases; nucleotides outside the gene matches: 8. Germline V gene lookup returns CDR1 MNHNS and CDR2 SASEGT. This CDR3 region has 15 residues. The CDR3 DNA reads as TGTGCCAGCACTAAAGACAGGGACGCCTACAATGAGCAGTTCTTC. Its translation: CASTKDRDAYNEQFF.

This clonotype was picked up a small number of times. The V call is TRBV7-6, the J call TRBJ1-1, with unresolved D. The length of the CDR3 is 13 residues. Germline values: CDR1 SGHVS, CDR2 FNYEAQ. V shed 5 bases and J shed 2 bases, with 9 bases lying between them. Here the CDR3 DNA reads TGTGCCAGCAGCCCAGGTTCTAACACTGAAGCTTTCTTT. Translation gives CASSPGSNTEAFF.

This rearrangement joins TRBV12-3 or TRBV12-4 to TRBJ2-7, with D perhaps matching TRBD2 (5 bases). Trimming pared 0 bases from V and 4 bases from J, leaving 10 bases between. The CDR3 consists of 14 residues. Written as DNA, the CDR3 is TGTGCCAGCAGTTTAGCGAGGGTTTCTTACGAGCAGTACTTC. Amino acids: CASSLARVSYEQYF.

CDR3 amino acids: CASSLVWAGELFF. Here the CDR3 DNA reads TGTGCCAGCAGCTTGGTATGGGCCGGGGAGCTGTTTTTT. The V call is TRBV5-8, the J call TRBJ2-2, with D hard to call. The CDR3 consists of 13 residues. From germline, CDR1 is SGHTS and CDR2 YDEGEE. Between the trimmed V and J ends, which lost 0 bases and 6 bases, there was a span of 6 bases.

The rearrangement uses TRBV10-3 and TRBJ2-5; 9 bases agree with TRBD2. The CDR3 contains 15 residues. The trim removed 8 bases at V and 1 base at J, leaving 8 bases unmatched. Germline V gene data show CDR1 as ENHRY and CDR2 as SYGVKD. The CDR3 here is CAISRGGGGQETQYF. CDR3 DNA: TGTGCCATCTCGCGGGGGGGAGGCGGCCAAGAGACCCAGTACTTC.

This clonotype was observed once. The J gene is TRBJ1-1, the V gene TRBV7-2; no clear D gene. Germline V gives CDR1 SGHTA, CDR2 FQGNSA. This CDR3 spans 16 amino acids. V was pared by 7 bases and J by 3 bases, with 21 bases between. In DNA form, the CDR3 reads TGTGCCAGCACCTTCAAGGCGGGGATATGGGACACTGAAGCTTTCTTT. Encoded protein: CASTFKAGIWDTEAFF.